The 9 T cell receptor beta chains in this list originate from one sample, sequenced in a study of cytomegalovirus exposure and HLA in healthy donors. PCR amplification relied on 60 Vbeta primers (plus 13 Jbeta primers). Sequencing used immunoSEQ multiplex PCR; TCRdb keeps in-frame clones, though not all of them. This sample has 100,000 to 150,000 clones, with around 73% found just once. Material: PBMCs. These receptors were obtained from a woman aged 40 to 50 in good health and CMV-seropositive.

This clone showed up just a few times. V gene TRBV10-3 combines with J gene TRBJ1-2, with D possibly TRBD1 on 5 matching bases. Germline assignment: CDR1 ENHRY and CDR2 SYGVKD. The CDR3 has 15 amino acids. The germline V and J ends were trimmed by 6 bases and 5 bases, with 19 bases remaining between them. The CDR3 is CAIREASQGFYGYTF. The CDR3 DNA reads TGTGCCATCAGGGAAGCATCCCAGGGATTTTATGGCTACACCTTC.

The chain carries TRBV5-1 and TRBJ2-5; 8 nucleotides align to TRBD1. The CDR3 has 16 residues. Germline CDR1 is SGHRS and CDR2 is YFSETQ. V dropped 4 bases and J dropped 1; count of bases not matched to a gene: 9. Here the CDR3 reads CASSGGQGRGQETQYF. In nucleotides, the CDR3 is TGCGCCAGCAGCGGCGGACAGGGAAGAGGCCAAGAGACCCAGTACTTC.

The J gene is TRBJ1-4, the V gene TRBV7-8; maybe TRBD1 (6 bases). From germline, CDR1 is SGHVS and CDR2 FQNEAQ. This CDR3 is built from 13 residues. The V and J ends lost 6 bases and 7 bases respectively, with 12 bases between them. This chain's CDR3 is CASRDTGFEKLFF. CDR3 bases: TGTGCCAGCAGAGACACAGGGTTTGAAAAACTGTTTTTT.

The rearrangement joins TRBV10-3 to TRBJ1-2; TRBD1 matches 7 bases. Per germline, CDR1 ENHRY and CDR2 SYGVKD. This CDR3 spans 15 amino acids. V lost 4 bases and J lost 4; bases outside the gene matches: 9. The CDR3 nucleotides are TGTGCCATCAGTGGTGTGGGGCAGGGGGGCTATGGCTACACCTTC. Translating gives CAISGVGQGGYGYTF.

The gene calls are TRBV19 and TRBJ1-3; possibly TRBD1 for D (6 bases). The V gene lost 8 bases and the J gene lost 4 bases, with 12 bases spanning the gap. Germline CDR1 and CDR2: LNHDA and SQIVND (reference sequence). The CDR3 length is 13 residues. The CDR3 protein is CASSRGRGNTIYF. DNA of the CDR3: TGTGCCAGTTCCAGGGGCAGGGGAAACACCATATATTTT.

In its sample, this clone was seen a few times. The CDR3 is CASSQVGGDFYGYTF. The CDR3 DNA follows: TGCGCCAGCAGCCAAGTGGGAGGGGACTTTTATGGCTACACCTTC. The V and J genes are TRBV4-1 and TRBJ1-2; possibly TRBD1 for D (5 bases). The CDR3 is 15 amino acids. V was trimmed by 1 base and J by 5 bases, leaving 14 bases between them. CDR1 is MGHRA, CDR2 YSYEKL, per germline.

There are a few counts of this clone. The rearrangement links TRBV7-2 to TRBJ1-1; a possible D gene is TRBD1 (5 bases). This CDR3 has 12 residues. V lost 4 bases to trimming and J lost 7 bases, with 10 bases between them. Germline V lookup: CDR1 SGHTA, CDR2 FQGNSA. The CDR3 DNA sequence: TGTGCCAGCAGCTCAACAGGTGGTGAAGCTTTCTTT. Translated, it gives CASSSTGGEAFF.

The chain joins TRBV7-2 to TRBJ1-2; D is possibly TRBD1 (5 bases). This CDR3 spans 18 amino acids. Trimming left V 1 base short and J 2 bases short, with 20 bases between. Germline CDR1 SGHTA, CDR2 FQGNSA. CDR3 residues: CASSLVPERLGGNYGYTF. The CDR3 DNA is TGTGCCAGCAGCTTAGTTCCAGAGCGACTCGGGGGAAACTATGGCTACACCTTC.

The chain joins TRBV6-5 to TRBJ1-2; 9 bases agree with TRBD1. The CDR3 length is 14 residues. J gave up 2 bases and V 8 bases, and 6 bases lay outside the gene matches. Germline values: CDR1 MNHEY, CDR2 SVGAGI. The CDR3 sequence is CASRRTGANYGYTF. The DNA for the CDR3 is TGTGCCAGCCGACGGACAGGGGCCAACTATGGCTACACCTTC.